The 30 T cell receptor beta chains given below trace back to one sample, sequenced in a study of blood T cell repertoires in COVID-19. Clones were sequenced by immunoSEQ multiplex PCR, and TCRdb holds only the in-frame ones, with some missing. The profile shows 300,000 to 400,000 clones, about 89% of them singletons. Input material: peripheral blood. All receptors derive from a woman aged 45-65 years with COVID-19, enrolled during active disease.

This chain uses TRBV19 with TRBJ1-1; D remains ambiguous. The CDR3 loop spans 12 amino acids. With 3 bases removed from V and 7 bases from J, the gap between germline ends came to 9 bases. CDR1 and CDR2 (germline): LNHDA, SQIVND (reference sequence). The chain's CDR3 is CASSMRGSEAFF. The CDR3 bases are TGTGCCAGTAGTATGCGAGGGAGTGAAGCTTTCTTT.

This clone has a handful of counts. The chain links TRBV4-1 to TRBJ1-4, with 7 bases fitting TRBD1. Germline values: CDR1 MGHRA, CDR2 YSYEKL. The CDR3 is 15 amino acids. After removal of 1 base from V and 4 bases from J, the junction contained 3 bases not matched to a gene. The CDR3 DNA reads TGCGCCAGCAGCCAAGGACAGGGCGTTAATGAAAAACTGTTTTTT. Translation gives CASSQGQGVNEKLFF.

The V and J genes are TRBV7-9 and TRBJ1-6; TRBD1 might be the D (5 bases). Trimming stripped 1 base from V and 10 bases from J, with 17 bases between. The germline gives CDR1 SEHNR, CDR2 FQNEAQ (reference sequence). The CDR3 loop spans 16 amino acids. The CDR3 bases are TGTGCCAGCAGCTTAGAGGCTTTGGACACGGGCTCACCCCTCCACTTT. Amino acids: CASSLEALDTGSPLHF.

J is TRBJ2-1 and V is TRBV29-1; 12 bases map to TRBD1. Per the germline V gene, CDR1 is SQVTM and CDR2 is ANQGSEA. There are 16 residues in the CDR3. The V segment lost 8 bases and the J segment 7 bases; nucleotides outside the gene matches: 15. The CDR3 is CSTPGFGTGGLNEQFF. The DNA for the CDR3 is TGCAGCACCCCCGGATTCGGGACAGGGGGCCTAAATGAGCAGTTCTTC.

The rearrangement joins TRBV7-6 to TRBJ2-5; D might be TRBD2 (7 bases). Between the trimmed V and J ends, which lost 4 bases and 5 bases, there was a span of 17 bases. The germline V gene encodes CDR1 SGHVS and CDR2 FNYEAQ. The CDR3 has 15 residues. The CDR3 is CASSSSTGRGETQYF. DNA of the CDR3: TGTGCCAGCAGCTCATCTACAGGGCGGGGGGAGACCCAGTACTTC.

This chain uses TRBV7-9 with TRBJ1-2; 11 bases match TRBD1. The CDR3 is made up of 15 amino acids. V was pared by 5 bases and J by 8 bases, with 10 bases of the junction left unmatched. Germline V gene data show CDR1 as SEHNR and CDR2 as FQNEAQ (reference sequence). The CDR3 loop is CASSNPRTGGSGYTF. CDR3 sequence (DNA): TGTGCCAGCAGCAACCCACGGACAGGGGGCTCGGGCTACACCTTC.

The chain has TRBV4-1 and TRBJ2-1; TRBD2 aligns across 10 bases. The germline V gene has CDR1 MGHRA and CDR2 YSYEKL. With V trimmed by 4 bases and J by 7 bases, 7 bases remained unmatched. This CDR3 has 15 amino acids. CDR3 sequence reads: CASSPPSGSGNEQFF. Here the CDR3 DNA reads TGCGCCAGCAGCCCACCTAGCGGGAGTGGAAATGAGCAGTTCTTC.

This chain uses TRBV6-5 with TRBJ1-1; possible D gene TRBD1, 6 bases. The length of the CDR3 is 13 residues. V lost 11 bases and J lost 1, with 14 bases in between. Looked up from germline, CDR1 is MNHEY and CDR2 is SVGAGI. CDR3 sequence: CAGTGTPNTEAFF. In DNA form, the CDR3 reads TGTGCCGGAACAGGGACCCCGAACACTGAAGCTTTCTTT.

The rearrangement joins TRBV19 to TRBJ2-7; the match to TRBD2 covers 15 bases. The CDR3 extends over 20 amino acids. Germline assignment: CDR1 LNHDA and CDR2 SQIVND (reference sequence). Trimming cost V 1 base and J 4 bases; bases outside gene matches: 14. The CDR3 region is CASSIARTSGRAEGRYEQYF. The CDR3 DNA is TGTGCCAGTAGTATAGCGAGGACTAGCGGGAGGGCCGAGGGGAGGTACGAGCAGTACTTC.

This chain links TRBV6-5 with TRBJ1-1; 7 bases are shared with TRBD1. V lost 5 bases to trimming and J lost 6 bases; unmatched junction nucleotides: 6. The CDR3 runs to 13 residues. Per germline, CDR1 MNHEY and CDR2 SVGAGI. The CDR3 here is CASSPIDRAEAFF. The CDR3 bases are TGTGCCAGCAGTCCCATCGACAGGGCTGAAGCTTTCTTT.

As DNA, the CDR3 is TGTGCCACCAGTGGCCCCGGGACAGGGGGGAACACCGGGGAGCTGTTTTTT. Translating it yields CATSGPGTGGNTGELFF. This chain connects TRBV24-1 to TRBJ2-2, with 11 bases aligning to TRBD1. V lost 5 bases to trimming and J lost 1 base; unmatched junction nucleotides: 5. Germline CDR1 KGHDR, CDR2 SFDVKD. The CDR3 runs 17 residues.

This clone was counted between two and nine times. The rearrangement joins TRBV7-9 to TRBJ1-6; D gene ambiguous. Between the trimmed V and J ends, which lost 1 base and 8 bases, there was a span of 18 bases. CDR3 size: 17 residues. The germline gives CDR1 SEHNR, CDR2 FQNEAQ (reference sequence). The DNA of the CDR3 is TGTGCCAGCAGCTTAGGGTCTCGTGCAGGAGGAGATTCACCCCTCCACTTT. Translation gives CASSLGSRAGGDSPLHF.

The V gene is TRBV7-8, the J gene TRBJ2-7; the D is unclear. CDR3 length equals 17 residues. CDR1 is SGHVS and CDR2 is FQNEAQ in the germline V gene. Trimming took off 3 bases at V and 4 bases at J, with 22 bases between the two ends. CDR3 in amino acids: CASSFPPARLDGYEQYF. CDR3 nucleotide sequence: TGTGCCAGCAGCTTTCCCCCCGCTCGGCTAGACGGGTACGAGCAGTACTTC.

This clone turned up a few times. V is TRBV23-1 and J is TRBJ2-2, with TRBD2 matching 9 bases. TRBV23-1 is an ORF, with its function uncertain. V lost 8 bases and J lost 6; bases outside the gene matches: 1. This CDR3 is 12 amino acids long. The CDR3 here is CASLAGAGELFF. In nucleotides, the CDR3 is TGCGCCAGCTTAGCGGGGGCCGGGGAGCTGTTTTTT.

The chain couples TRBV7-2 to TRBJ1-1, with TRBD1 as a possible D gene (5 bases). CDR1 is SGHTA and CDR2 is FQGNSA in the germline V gene. CDR3 length: 15 residues. Between the trimmed V and J ends, which lost 2 bases and 2 bases, there was a span of 12 bases. CDR3 DNA: TGTGCCAGCAGCTTAAGGGAGGGGCCAAACACTGAAGCTTTCTTT. This encodes CASSLREGPNTEAFF.

The sample holds many counts of this clone. The gene calls are TRBV3-1 (or the pseudogene TRBV3-2) and TRBJ1-2; 7 bases align to TRBD1. This CDR3 comprises 15 residues. The V gene end was trimmed by 5 bases and the J gene end by 3 bases; junction bases not matched to a gene: 9. Germline V gene lookup returns CDR1 LGHDT and CDR2 YNNKEL (reference sequence). CDR3 in DNA: TGTGCCAGCAGCGGACGGGACAGAAAGGACTATGGCTACACCTTC. Its translation: CASSGRDRKDYGYTF.

V and J are TRBV19 and TRBJ2-1, with D tentatively TRBD2 (6 bases). With 9 bases removed from V and 8 bases from J, the gap between germline ends came to 20 bases. CDR3 length: 14 amino acids. In germline, CDR1 is LNHDA, CDR2 SQIVND (reference sequence). The CDR3 here is CASSRENSNDEQFF. CDR3 nucleotides: TGTGCCAGCTCCCGGGAGAACTCCAACGATGAGCAGTTCTTC.

V usage is TRBV19 and J usage is TRBJ2-7; 8 bases are a match to TRBD2. With 8 bases clipped from V and 2 bases from J, the junction kept 11 bases outside the gene matches. CDR1 is LNHDA, CDR2 SQIVND, per germline (reference sequence). The CDR3 length is 15 residues. The CDR3: CASSGLAPEAYEQYF. The CDR3 DNA is TGTGCCAGTTCAGGACTAGCCCCCGAGGCCTACGAGCAGTACTTC.

The gene calls are TRBV3-1 (or the pseudogene TRBV3-2) and TRBJ1-5; 7 nucleotides line up with TRBD1. This CDR3 region has 14 residues. CDR1 and CDR2 from the germline V gene are LGHDT and YNNKEL (reference sequence). The V gene end was trimmed by 2 bases and the J gene end by 7 bases; junction bases not matched to a gene: 5. CDR3 bases: TGTGCCAGCAGCCAACGGACAGGTTGGCAGCCCCAGCATTTT. It specifies CASSQRTGWQPQHF.

This chain joins TRBV10-3 and TRBJ1-5, with D tentatively TRBD1 (6 bases). V lost 0 bases and J 4 bases, leaving 7 bases between the germline ends. CDR1 and CDR2 from the germline V gene are ENHRY and SYGVKD. The CDR3 extends over 14 amino acids. CDR3 DNA: TGTGCCATCAGTGAGTCTGGACAGAATCAGCCCCAGCATTTT. This gives the protein CAISESGQNQPQHF.

The V gene is TRBV6-1, the J gene TRBJ1-1, with no clear D. V lost 2 bases and J lost 8, with 12 bases in between. The CDR3 consists of 13 residues. Germline V lookup: CDR1 MNHNS, CDR2 SASEGT. CDR3 coding DNA: TGTGCCAGCAGTGAAAGGAACAGTTTAGAAGCTTTCTTT. Translation gives CASSERNSLEAFF.

The rearrangement links TRBV19 to TRBJ1-2; D not certain. This CDR3 contains 10 residues. V was clipped by 6 bases and J by 8 bases, with 7 bases between them. CDR1 LNHDA and CDR2 SQIVND come from the germline V gene (reference sequence). The CDR3 sequence: CASRQLGYTF. The CDR3 nucleotides are TGTGCCAGTAGACAGTTGGGCTACACCTTC.

The rearrangement uses TRBV18 and TRBJ2-5, with D possibly matching TRBD1 (6 bases). V shed 1 base and J shed 5 bases, with 14 bases lying between them. This CDR3 comprises 15 residues. In germline, CDR1 is KGHSH, CDR2 LQKENI. CDR3 nucleotide sequence: TGTGCCAGCTCACCACAGCAGGGGACGGGGGAGACCCAGTACTTC. Translation gives CASSPQQGTGETQYF.

V gene TRBV5-6 combines with J gene TRBJ2-7, with 9 nucleotides matching TRBD1. The V gene's germline CDR1 is SGHDT and CDR2 YYEEEE. V was clipped by 6 bases and J by 6 bases; unmatched bases: 10. The CDR3 is 14 amino acids. CDR3 in amino acids: CASTLWGQGSEQYF. CDR3 DNA sequence: TGTGCCAGCACCTTATGGGGACAGGGAAGCGAGCAGTACTTC. The full variable domain, completed using reference TRBV5-6 and TRBJ2-7, is DAGVTQSPTHLIKTRGQQVTLRCSPKSGHDTVSWYQQALGQGPQFIFQYYEEEERQRGNFPDRFSGHQFPNYSSELNVNALLLGDSALYLCASTLWGQGSEQYFGPGTRLTVT.

This clone was detected only a few times. The DNA for the CDR3 is TGTGCCAGCGGACCGGGACAGGGGGACTCTTACACTGAAGCTTTCTTT. Protein: CASGPGQGDSYTEAFF. The chain combines TRBV11-3 with TRBJ1-1; 11 bases are a match to TRBD1. CDR1 SGHNT and CDR2 YENEEA come from the germline V gene. V dropped 8 bases and J dropped 3; count of bases not matched to a gene: 11. This CDR3 region has 16 residues.

This clone was detected only once. V and J are TRBV7-8 and TRBJ1-1; D gene ambiguous. V was pared by 7 bases and J by 11 bases, with 17 bases between. This CDR3 region has 12 residues. Per germline, CDR1 SGHVS and CDR2 FQNEAQ. Here the CDR3 DNA reads TGTGCCAGCACCGGCCTAATGGGGAGGGCTTTCTTT. This codes for CASTGLMGRAFF. The full variable domain, its missing parts supplied by reference TRBV7-8 and TRBJ1-1, is GAGVSQSPRYKVAKRGQDVALRCDPISGHVSLFWYQQALGQGPEFLTYFQNEAQLDKSGLPSDRFFAERPEGSVSTLKIQRTQQEDSAVYLCASTGLMGRAFFGQGTRLTVV.

This clone was seen a handful of times. This sequence joins TRBV11-3 and TRBJ2-7, with D possibly matching TRBD2 (7 bases). This CDR3 comprises 14 residues. The V end lost 5 bases, the J end lost 3 bases, and 14 bases lay between the germline ends. Germline V gene data show CDR1 as SGHNT and CDR2 as YENEEA. The DNA for the CDR3 is TGTGCCAGCAGCCCTCGAGGGGGGGGCTACGAGCAGTACTTC. Amino acid sequence: CASSPRGGGYEQYF.

V gene TRBV6-2 or TRBV6-3 combines with J gene TRBJ2-7; D perhaps matches TRBD1 (5 bases). V lost 3 bases and J 2 bases, leaving 17 bases between the germline ends. Germline CDR1 MNHEY, CDR2 SVGEGT. The CDR3 is 16 residues long. CDR3 DNA sequence: TGTGCCAGCAGTTATCCCCAGCGACAGCTTACCTACGAGCAGTACTTC. This codes for CASSYPQRQLTYEQYF.

V and J are TRBV14 and TRBJ2-7; D ambiguous. CDR3 length: 15 residues. Germline CDR1 and CDR2: SGHDN and FVKESK. V lost 0 bases to trimming and J lost 0 bases, with 9 bases between them. The CDR3 region is CASSQDTAVSYEQYF. CDR3 DNA: TGTGCCAGCAGCCAAGATACGGCGGTCTCCTACGAGCAGTACTTC.

This rearrangement joins TRBV3-1 (or the pseudogene TRBV3-2) to TRBJ2-1, with TRBD2 as a possible D gene (7 bases). Germline CDR1 is LGHDT and CDR2 is YNNKEL (reference sequence). CDR3 length equals 16 residues. Deletions cut 1 base from V and 0 bases from J, with 10 bases between. The CDR3 coding sequence is TGTGCCAGCAGCCAAGGGAGGGGGGGCTCCTACAATGAGCAGTTCTTC. This codes for CASSQGRGGSYNEQFF.